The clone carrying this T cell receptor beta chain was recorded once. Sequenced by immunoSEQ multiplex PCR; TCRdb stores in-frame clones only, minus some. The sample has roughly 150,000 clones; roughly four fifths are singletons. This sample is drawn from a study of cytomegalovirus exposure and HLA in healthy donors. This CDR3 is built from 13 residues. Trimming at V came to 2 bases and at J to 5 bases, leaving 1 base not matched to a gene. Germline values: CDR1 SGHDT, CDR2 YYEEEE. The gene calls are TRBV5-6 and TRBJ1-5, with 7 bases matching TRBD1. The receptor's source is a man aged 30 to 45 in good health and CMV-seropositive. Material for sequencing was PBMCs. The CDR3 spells CASSFRGYQPQHF. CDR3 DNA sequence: TGTGCCAGCAGCTTCAGGGGGTATCAGCCCCAGCATTTT.